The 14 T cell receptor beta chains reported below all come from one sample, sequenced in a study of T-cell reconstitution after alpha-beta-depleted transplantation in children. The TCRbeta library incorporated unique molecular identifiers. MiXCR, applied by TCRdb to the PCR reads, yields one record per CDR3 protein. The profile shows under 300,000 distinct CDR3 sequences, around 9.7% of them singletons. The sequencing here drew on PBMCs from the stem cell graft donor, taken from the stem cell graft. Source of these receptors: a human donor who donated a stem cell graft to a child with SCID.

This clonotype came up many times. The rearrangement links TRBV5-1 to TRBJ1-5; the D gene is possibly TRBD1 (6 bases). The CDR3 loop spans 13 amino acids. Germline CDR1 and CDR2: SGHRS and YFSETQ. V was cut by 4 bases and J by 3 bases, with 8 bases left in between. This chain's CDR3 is CASSEGVNQPQHF. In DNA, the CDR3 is TGCGCCAGCAGCGAGGGGGTCAATCAGCCCCAGCATTTT.

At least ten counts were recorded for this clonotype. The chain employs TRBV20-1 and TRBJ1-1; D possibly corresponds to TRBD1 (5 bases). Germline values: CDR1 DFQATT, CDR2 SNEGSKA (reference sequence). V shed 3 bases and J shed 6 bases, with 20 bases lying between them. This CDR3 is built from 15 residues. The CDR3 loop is CSARGGTTSGAEAFF. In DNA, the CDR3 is TGCAGTGCTAGGGGCGGGACTACTTCGGGCGCTGAAGCTTTCTTT.

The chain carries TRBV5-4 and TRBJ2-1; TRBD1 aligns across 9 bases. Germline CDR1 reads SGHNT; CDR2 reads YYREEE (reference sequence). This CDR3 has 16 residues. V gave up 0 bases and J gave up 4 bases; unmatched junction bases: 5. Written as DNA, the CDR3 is TGTGCCAGCAGCTTGGACCTACAGGGGGCATACAATGAGCAGTTCTTC. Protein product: CASSLDLQGAYNEQFF.

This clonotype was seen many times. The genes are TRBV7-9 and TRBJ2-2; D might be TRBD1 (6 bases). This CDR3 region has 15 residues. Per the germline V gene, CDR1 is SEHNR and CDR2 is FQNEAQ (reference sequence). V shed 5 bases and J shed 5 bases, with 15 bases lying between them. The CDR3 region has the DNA TGTGCCAGCAGCACATGGGCGCAGGGGACCGGGGAGCTGTTTTTT. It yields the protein CASSTWAQGTGELFF.

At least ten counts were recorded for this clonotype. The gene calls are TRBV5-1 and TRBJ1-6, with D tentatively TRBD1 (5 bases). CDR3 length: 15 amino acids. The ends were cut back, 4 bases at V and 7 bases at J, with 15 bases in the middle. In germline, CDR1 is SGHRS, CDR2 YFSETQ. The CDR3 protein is CASSGPDNLNSPLHF. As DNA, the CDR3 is TGCGCCAGCAGCGGGCCGGACAATCTCAATTCACCCCTCCACTTT.

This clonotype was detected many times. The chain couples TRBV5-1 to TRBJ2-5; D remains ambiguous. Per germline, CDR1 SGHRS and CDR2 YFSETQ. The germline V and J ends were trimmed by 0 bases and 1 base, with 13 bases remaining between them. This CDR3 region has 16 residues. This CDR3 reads CASSLERGVIQETQYF. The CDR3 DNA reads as TGCGCCAGCAGCTTGGAACGTGGGGTGATCCAAGAGACCCAGTACTTC.

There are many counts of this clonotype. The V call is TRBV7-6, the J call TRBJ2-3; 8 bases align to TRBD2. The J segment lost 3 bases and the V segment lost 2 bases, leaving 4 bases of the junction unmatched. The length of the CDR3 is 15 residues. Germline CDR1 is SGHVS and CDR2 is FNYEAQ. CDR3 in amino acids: CASSLSGGRTDTQYF. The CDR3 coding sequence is TGTGCCAGCAGCTTATCGGGGGGGCGGACAGATACGCAGTATTTT. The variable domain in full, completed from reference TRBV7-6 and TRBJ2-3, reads GAGVSQSPRYKVTKRGQDVALRCDPISGHVSLYWYRQALGQGPEFLTYFNYEAQQDKSGLPNDRFSAERPEGSISTLTIQRTEQRDSAMYRCASSLSGGRTDTQYFGPGTRLTVL.

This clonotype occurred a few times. CDR3: CASSQGEGLVAFF. CDR3 sequence (DNA): TGCGCCAGCAGCCAAGGTGAGGGGCTGGTGGCTTTCTTT. V usage is TRBV4-3 and J usage is TRBJ1-1, with D perhaps matching TRBD1 (5 bases). Germline values: CDR1 LGHNA, CDR2 YSLEER. Trimming removed 1 base from V and 11 bases from J, with 14 bases in between. The CDR3 sequence is 13 residues long.

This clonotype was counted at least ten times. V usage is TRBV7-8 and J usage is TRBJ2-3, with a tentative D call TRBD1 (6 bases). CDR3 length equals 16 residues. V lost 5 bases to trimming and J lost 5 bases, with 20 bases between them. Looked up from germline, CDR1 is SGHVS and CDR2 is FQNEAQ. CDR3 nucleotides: TGTGCCAGCAGCCCGGACTGGTATCGAGGGGGAGATACGCAGTATTTT. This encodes CASSPDWYRGGDTQYF.

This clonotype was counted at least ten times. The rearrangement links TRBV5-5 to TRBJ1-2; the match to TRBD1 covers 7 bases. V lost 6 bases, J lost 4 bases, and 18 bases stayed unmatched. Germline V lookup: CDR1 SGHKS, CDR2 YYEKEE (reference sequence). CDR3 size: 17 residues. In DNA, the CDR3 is TGTGCCAGCACCCACACCCCGGGGCCAGGGGGGGCCTATGGCTACACCTTC. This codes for CASTHTPGPGGAYGYTF.

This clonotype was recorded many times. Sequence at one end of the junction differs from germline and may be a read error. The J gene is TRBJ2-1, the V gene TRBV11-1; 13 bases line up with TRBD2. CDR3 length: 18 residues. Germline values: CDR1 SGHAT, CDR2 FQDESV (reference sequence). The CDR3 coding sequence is TGTGCTAGCAGCAGACCGGGACTAGCGGGGAGTTCCTACAATGAGCAGTTCTTC. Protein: CASSRPGLAGSSYNEQFF. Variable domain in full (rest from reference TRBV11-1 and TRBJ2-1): EAEVAQSPRYKITEKSQAVAFWCDPISGHATLYWYRQILGQGPELLVQFQDESVVDDSQLPKDRFSAERLKGVDSTLKIQPAELGDSAMYLCASSRPGLAGSSYNEQFFGPGTRLTVL.

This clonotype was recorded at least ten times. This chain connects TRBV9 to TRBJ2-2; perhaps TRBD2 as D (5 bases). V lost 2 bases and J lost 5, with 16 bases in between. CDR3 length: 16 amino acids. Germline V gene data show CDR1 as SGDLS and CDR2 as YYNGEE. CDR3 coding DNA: TGTGCCAGCAGCGTCCTAGGCGCCCCGGGGACCGGGGAGCTGTTTTTT. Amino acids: CASSVLGAPGTGELFF.

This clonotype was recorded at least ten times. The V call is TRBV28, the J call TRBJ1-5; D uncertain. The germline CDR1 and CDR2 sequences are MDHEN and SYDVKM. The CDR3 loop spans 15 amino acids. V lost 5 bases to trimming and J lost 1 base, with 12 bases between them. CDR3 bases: TGTGCCAGCAGTCGTACAGTATGGAGCAATCAGCCCCAGCATTTT. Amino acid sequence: CASSRTVWSNQPQHF.

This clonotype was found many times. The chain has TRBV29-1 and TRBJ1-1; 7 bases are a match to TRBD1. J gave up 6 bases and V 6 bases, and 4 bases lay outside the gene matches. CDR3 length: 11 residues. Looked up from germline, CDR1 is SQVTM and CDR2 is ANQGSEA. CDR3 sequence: CSVAQGPEAFF. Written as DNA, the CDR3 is TGCAGCGTCGCACAGGGGCCTGAAGCTTTCTTT. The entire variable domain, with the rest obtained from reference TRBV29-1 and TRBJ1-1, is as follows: SAVISQKPSRDICQRGTSLTIQCQVDSQVTMMFWYRQQPGQSLTLIATANQGSEATYESGFVIDKFPISRPNLTFSTLTVSNMSPEDSSIYLCSVAQGPEAFFGQGTRLTVV.